This T cell receptor (beta chain) was sequenced for a study of T cells in Graves' hyperthyroidism and ophthalmopathy. The germline gives CDR1 SNHLY, CDR2 FYNNEI. The CDR3 covers 14 residues. The ends lost 7 bases at V and 6 bases at J; junction bases unmatched: 6. There were TCR beta CDR3 regions amplified from RNA transcripts. A set of HTBI primers served as the primers for a first-round RT-PCR of the TCR CDR3. TCRdb analysed the multiplex PCR reads with MiXCR anew, one entry per CDR3 protein. The table records about 590,000 distinct CDR3 sequences, around 16% of them present only once. Graves' hyperthyroidism is called stable when ophthalmopathy does not progress within 18 months. Hyperthyroidism, newly diagnosed and lasting under 2 months, affected patients aged 18 to 65. Out of less than 12 ml of fresh peripheral blood came the PBMCs.

The sample taken for sequencing was blood. The TCR was taken from a woman under 40 with Graves' hyperthyroidism. The chain links TRBV2 to TRBJ2-1; 10 nucleotides match TRBD2. The CDR3 nucleotides are TGTGCCAGCATCCCGGGACTAGCGTTCAATGAGCAGTTCTTC. As protein: CASIPGLAFNEQFF.